A single TCR beta chain is shown here with its context. This clonotype was found many times. Its antigen has not been determined. No base qualities exist here, and no much larger clone lies one base off it. This entry belongs to a study of glioma-infiltrating T cells (dated by TCRdb to 2015 to 2016). Notes on the research overall: The study sequenced TCR alpha- and beta-chain repertoires from glioma tissue, from non-neoplastic brain tissue and from matched peripheral blood mononuclear cells. To measure how far tissue and blood T-cell populations diverged, each tissue-infiltrating repertoire was compared against the peripheral blood repertoire of the same patient. The paired cohort was made up of three low-grade glioma patients, eight or nine primary glioblastoma patients and three non-glioma patients who contributed non-neoplastic brain tissue.

As encoded in the germline V gene (reference sequence), CDR1 is DFQATT while CDR2 is SNEGSKA. The CDR3, from cysteine to phenylalanine, totals 17 residues. Kept here is only the CDR3 DNA, which spans 51 bases and is read in frame from base 1. The germline V and J ends show losses of 0 bases and 7 bases respectively, and no gene match explains 11 bases of the junction. TCR alpha and beta CDR3 regions were amplified with the iRepertoire nested amplicon-rescue multiplex PCR (arm-PCR) platform from RNA. For one-step reverse transcription and amplification, roughly 90-400 ng of tissue mRNA or PBMC total RNA was used as input. Following bead purification, Illumina adapters were added through a secondary multiplex PCR, and the libraries were then gel-purified between 200 and 400 bp. The libraries contained internal 6-nucleotide barcodes that were used for demultiplexing. Sequencing of libraries was performed on an Illumina MiSeq with 2x220 or 2x250 nucleotide paired-end reads. The authors' analysis ran thus. Paired reads were merged using FLASH 1.2.11 and were aligned to the GRCh37 human genome using BWA-MEM, after which TRA and TRB reads were extracted. An IMGT-derived reference of cassette sequences and CDR3 motifs, with pseudogenes included, was used for V and J assignment. Reads were translated in three frames, and productive CDR3s were defined by a C…FGXG motif without stop codons. A clonotype was defined as a unique combination of a V-J cassette pair and a CDR3 amino acid sequence. Reads were filtered by Hamming distance, thresholded by each sample's sequence error rate in mapped regions. In-frame beta chains were kept once TCRdb had trimmed the public reads at Q25 with fastp and called clones with MiXCR. Rows are combined by CDR3 protein, so each entry shows the most common genes and DNA. The V and J calls were determined by TCRdb, not by the authors. For this sample the table gives some 190,000 distinct CDR3 sequences, of which more than 30% were detected only once. Roughly a fifth of the sample is taken by the ten largest.

What the study reported, not specific to this receptor: Very few CDR3 sequences were shared between tissue and blood, attributed to high CDR3 diversity and limited sampling. The group comparisons were based on small numbers of patients: three non-neoplastic, three low-grade glioma and roughly eight glioblastoma patients. VJ-independent divergence between tissue and blood was below expectation in non-neoplastic patients but above expectation in all gliomas, especially low-grade gliomas.

The chain uses TRBV20-1 and TRBJ1-6; 8 bases in the junction line up with TRBD1. Sequenced input: glioma tissue, nonneoplastic brain tissue, or PBMCs (not recorded which). This TCR was recovered from a human donor with low-grade glioma or glioblastoma, undergoing nonglioma brain surgery, or in good health (not recorded which). The bases are TGCAGTGCTAGAGATCTAGGGACTGGACAGGGAAATTCACCCCTCCACTTT. It specifies CSARDLGTGQGNSPLHF.